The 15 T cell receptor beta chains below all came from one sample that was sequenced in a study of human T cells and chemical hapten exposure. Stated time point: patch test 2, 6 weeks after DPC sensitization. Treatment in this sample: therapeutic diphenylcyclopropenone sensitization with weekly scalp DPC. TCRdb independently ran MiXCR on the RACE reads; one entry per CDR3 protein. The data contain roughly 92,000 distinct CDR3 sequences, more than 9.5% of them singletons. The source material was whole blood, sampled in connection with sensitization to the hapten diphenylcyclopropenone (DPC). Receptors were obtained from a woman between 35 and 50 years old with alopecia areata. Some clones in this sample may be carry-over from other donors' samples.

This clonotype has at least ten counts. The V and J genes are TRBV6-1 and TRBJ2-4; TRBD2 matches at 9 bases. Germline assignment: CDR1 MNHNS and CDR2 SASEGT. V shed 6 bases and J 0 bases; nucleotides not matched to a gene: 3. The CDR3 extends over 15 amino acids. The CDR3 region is CASSGSGRAKNIQYF. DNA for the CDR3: TGTGCCAGCAGCGGTAGCGGGAGAGCCAAAAACATTCAGTACTTC.

This CDR3 reads CSAKTGTVNTEAFF. CDR3 coding DNA: TGCAGCGCAAAAACCGGGACAGTGAACACTGAAGCTTTCTTT. The chain employs TRBV29-1 and TRBJ1-1, with 7 nucleotides matching TRBD1. V shed 7 bases and J 0 bases; nucleotides not matched to a gene: 8. The CDR3 is 14 amino acids. Germline assignment: CDR1 SQVTM and CDR2 ANQGSEA.

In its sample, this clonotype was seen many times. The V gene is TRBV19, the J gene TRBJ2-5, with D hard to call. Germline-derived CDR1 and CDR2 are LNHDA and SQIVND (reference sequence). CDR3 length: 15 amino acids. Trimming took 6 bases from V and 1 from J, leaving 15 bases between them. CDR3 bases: TGTGCCAGTAGGGGTTCGCGGTCCCCCCAAGAGACCCAGTACTTC. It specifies CASRGSRSPQETQYF.

CDR3 sequence: CSASGGGQYNQPQHF. CDR3 bases: TGCAGTGCTAGTGGAGGAGGACAGTACAATCAGCCCCAGCATTTT. The chain employs TRBV20-1 and TRBJ1-5, with D possibly being TRBD1 (6 bases). This CDR3 is 15 amino acids long. Germline-derived CDR1 and CDR2 are DFQATT and SNEGSKA (reference sequence). The V and J ends lost 3 bases and 3 bases respectively, with 15 bases between them.

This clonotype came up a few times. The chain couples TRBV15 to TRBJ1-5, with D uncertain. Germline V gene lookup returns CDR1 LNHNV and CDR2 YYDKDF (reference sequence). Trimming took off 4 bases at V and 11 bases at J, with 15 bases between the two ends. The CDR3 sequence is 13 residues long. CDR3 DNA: TGTGCCACCAGCACCCAACCCGGAGGGACCCAGCATTTT. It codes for CATSTQPGGTQHF.

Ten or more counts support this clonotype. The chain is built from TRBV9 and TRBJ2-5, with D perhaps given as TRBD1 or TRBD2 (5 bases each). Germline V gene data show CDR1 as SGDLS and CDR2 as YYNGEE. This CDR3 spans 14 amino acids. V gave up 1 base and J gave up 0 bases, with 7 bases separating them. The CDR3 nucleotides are TGTGCCAGCAGCGTACGGGGACACCAAGAGACCCAGTACTTC. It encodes CASSVRGHQETQYF.

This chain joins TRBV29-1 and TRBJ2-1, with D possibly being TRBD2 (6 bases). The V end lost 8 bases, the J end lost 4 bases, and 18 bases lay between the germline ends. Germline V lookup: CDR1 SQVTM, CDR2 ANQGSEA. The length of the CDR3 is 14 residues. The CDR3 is CSSRRELRYNEQFF. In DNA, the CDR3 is TGCAGCTCCAGACGGGAGTTAAGATACAATGAGCAGTTCTTC.

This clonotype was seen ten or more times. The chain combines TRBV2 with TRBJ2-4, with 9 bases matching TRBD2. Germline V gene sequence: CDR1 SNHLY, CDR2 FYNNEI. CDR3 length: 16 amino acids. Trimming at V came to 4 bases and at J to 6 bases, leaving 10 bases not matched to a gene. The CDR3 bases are TGTGCCAGCAGTGCAGGCGGGGGGGCCAACGGAAACATTCAGTACTTC. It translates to CASSAGGGANGNIQYF.

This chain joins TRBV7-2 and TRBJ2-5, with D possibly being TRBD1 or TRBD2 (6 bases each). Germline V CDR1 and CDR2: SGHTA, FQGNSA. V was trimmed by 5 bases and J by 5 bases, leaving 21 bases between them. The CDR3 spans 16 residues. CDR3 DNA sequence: TGTGCCAGCAGCCCTAGGGGGGAATGGATCGGTGAGACCCAGTACTTC. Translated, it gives CASSPRGEWIGETQYF. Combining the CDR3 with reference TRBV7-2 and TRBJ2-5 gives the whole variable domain GAGVSQSPSNKVTEKGKDVELRCDPISGHTALYWYRQSLGQGLEFLIYFQGNSAPDKSGLPSDRFSAERTGGSVSTLTIQRTQQEDSAVYLCASSPRGEWIGETQYFGPGTRLLVL.

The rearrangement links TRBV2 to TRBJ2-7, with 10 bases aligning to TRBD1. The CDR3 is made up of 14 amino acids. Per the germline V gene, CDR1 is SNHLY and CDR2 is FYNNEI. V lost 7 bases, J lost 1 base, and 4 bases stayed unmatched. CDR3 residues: CASTPGQGSYEQYF. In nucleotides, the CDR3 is TGTGCCAGCACCCCGGGACAGGGGTCCTACGAGCAGTACTTC.

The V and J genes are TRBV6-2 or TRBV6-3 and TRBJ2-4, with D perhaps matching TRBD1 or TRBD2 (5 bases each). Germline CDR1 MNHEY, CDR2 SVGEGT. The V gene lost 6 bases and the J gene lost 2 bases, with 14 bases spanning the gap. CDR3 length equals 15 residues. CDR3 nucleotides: TGTGCCAGCAGCGGGGCGGCGCCTACCAAAAACATTCAGTACTTC. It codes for CASSGAAPTKNIQYF.

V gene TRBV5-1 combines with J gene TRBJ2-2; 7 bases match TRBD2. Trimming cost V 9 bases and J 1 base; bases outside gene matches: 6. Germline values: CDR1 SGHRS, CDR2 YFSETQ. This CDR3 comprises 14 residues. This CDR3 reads CATQAGVNTGELFF. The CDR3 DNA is TGCGCCACCCAGGCGGGGGTGAACACCGGGGAGCTGTTTTTT.

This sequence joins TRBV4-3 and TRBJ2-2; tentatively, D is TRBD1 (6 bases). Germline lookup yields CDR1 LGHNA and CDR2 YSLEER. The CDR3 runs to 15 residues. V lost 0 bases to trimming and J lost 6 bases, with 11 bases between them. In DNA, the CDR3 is TGCGCCAGCAGCCAAGAGGGCAGGGGCGCCGGGGAGCTGTTTTTT. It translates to CASSQEGRGAGELFF.

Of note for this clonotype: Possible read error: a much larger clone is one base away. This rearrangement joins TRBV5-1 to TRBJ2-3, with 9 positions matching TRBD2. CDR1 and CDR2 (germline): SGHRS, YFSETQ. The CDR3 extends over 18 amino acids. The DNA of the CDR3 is TGCGCCAGCAGCTTGGAGGGCATGGGACTAGCAGGCACAGTTACGCAGTATTTT. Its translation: CASSLEGMGLAGTVTQYF.

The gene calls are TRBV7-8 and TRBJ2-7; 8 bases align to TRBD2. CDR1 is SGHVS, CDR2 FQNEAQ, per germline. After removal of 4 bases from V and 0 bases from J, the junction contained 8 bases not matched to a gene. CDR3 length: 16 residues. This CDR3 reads CASSSKAGETSYEQYF. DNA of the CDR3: TGTGCCAGCAGCTCAAAAGCGGGGGAAACCTCCTACGAGCAGTACTTC.